Included here is one TCR beta chain sequence, with context. Germline V lookup: CDR1 KGHSH, CDR2 LQKENI. CDR3 length equals 14 residues. V lost 4 bases, J lost 3 bases, and 4 bases stayed unmatched. Original data processing: Nucleated cell counts were estimated from reference gene primer amplification. Method: immunoSEQ multiplex PCR; TCRdb's copy keeps in-frame clones and lacks some. V, J and clone size are taken as reported in that table, and D and trimming were inferred from the DNA itself. The sample contains 250,000 or so clones, approximately 85% of which appear only once. The data were obtained in a study of blood T cell repertoires in COVID-19. About the study: Nucleic acid was either cDNA or gDNA, and it came from T cells, B-cell-depleted T cells, or PBMCs.

Donors were grouped by their self-reported clinical history. Recovered Cohort 3 donors showed two negative PCRs, clearance, or symptom resolution. The chain is built from TRBV18 and TRBJ2-7; TRBD2 matches 9 bases. The TCR originated in a woman aged 45 to 65 who had recovered from COVID-19. Source material: PBMCs or T cells enriched from blood (not recorded which). CDR3 DNA sequence: TGTGCCAGCTCACTAGCGGGAGCTCTCTACGAGCAGTACTTC. It translates to CASSLAGALYEQYF.